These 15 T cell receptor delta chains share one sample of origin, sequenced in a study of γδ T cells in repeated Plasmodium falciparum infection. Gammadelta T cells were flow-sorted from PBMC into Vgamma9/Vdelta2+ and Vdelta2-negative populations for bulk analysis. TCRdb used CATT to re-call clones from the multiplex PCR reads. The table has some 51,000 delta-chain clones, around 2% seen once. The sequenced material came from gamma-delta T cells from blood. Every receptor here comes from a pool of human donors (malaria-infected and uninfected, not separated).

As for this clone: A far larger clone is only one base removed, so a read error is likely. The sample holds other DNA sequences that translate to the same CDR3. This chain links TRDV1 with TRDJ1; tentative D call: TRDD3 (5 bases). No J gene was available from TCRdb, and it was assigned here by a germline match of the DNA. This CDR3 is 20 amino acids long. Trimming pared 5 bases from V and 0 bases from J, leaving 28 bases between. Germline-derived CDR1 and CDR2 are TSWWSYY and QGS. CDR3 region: CALGKRTVLGIPGYTDKLIF. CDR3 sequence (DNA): TGTGCTCTTGGGAAACGAACGGTCCTGGGAATACCTGGGTACACCGATAAACTCATCTTT.

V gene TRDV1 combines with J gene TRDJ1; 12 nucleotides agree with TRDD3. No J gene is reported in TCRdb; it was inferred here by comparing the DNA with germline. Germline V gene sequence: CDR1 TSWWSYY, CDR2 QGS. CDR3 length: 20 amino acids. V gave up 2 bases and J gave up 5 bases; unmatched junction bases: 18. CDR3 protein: CALGEIGHPYTGGYPDKLIF. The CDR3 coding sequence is TGTGCTCTTGGGGAAATTGGGCACCCATATACTGGGGGATACCCAGATAAACTCATCTTT.

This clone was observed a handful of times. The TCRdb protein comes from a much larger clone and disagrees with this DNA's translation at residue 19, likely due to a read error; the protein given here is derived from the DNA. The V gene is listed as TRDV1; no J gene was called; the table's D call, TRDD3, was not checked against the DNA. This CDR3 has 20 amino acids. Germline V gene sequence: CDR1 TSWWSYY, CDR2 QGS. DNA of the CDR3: TGTGCTCTTGGGGAACCATTGCCGACTCCAACTGGGGGATACCGCGATAAACTCACCTTT. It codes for CALGEPLPTPTGGYRDKLTF.

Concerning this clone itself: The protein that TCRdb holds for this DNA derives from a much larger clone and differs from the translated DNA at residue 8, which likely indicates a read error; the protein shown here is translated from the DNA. The CDR3 nucleotides read TGTGCTCTTGGGCGTCTCCTTCTTTTATTGGGGATCCCCATGTACACCGATAAACTCATCTTT. Its translation: CALGRLLLLLGIPMYTDKLIF. The V and J genes are TRDV1 and TRDJ1; possibly TRDD3 for D (6 bases). Since TCRdb gives no J gene, matching the DNA to germline was used here to assign it. The CDR3 spans 21 residues. Germline V gene lookup returns CDR1 TSWWSYY and CDR2 QGS. V was pared by 5 bases and J by 0 bases, with 31 bases between.

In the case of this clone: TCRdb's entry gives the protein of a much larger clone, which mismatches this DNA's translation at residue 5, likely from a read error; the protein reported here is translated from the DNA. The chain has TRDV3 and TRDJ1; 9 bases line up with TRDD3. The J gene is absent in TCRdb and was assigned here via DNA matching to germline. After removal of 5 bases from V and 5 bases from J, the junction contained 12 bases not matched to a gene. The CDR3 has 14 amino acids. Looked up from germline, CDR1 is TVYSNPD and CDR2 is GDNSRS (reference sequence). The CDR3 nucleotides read TGTGCCGTACTCCGGGGGATACCTCCGGATAAACTCATCTTT. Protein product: CAVLRGIPPDKLIF.

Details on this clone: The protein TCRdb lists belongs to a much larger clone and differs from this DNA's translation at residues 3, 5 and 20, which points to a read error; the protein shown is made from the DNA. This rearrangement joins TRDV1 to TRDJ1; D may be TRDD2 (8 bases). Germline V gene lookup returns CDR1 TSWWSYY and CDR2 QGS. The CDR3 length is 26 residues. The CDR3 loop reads CAIGKQRRNPTSFLNWGATCTDKLIF. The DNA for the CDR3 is TGTGCTATTGGGAAACAACGGCGAAATCCGACTTCCTTCCTAAACTGGGGAGCTACGTGCACCGATAAACTCATCTTT.

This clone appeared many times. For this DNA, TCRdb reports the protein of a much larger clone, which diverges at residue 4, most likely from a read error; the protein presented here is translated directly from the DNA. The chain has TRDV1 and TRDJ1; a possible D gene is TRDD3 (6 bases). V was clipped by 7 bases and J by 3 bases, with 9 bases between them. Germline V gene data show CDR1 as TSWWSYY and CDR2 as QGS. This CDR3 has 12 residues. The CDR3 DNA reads TGTGCTCTTGAGATGGGGGCCGATAAACTCATCTTT. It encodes CALEMGADKLIF.

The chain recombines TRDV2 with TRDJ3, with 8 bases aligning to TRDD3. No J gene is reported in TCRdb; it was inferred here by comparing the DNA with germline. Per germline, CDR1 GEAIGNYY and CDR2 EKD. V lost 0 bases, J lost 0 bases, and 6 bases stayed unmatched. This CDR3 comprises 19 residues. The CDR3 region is CACDTVTGGTSWDTRQMFF. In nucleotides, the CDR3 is TGTGCCTGTGACACCGTGACTGGGGGCACCTCCTGGGACACCCGACAGATGTTTTTC.

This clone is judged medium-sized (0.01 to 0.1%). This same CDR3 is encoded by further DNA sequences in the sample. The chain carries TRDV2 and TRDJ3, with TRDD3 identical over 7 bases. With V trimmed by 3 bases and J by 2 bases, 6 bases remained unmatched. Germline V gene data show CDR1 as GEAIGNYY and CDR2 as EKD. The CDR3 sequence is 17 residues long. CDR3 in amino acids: CACDGYWGAWDTRQMFF. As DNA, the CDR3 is TGTGCCTGTGACGGGTACTGGGGAGCCTGGGACACCCGACAGATGTTTTTC.

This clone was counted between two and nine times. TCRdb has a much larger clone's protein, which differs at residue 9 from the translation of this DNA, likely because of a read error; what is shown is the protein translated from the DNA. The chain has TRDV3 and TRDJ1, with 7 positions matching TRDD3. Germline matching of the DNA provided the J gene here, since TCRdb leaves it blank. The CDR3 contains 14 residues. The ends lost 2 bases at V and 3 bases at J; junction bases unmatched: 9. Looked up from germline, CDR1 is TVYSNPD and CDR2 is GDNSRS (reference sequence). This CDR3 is CAFGGGTGADKLIF. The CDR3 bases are TGTGCCTTTGGTGGGGGAACTGGCGCCGATAAACTCATCTTT.

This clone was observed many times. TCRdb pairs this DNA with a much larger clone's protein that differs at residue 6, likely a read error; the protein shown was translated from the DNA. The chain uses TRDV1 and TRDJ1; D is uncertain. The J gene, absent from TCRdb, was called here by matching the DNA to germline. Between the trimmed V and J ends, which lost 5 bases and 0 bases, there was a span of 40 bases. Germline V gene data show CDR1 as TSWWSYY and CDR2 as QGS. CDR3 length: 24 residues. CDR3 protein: CALGKGNFYPLFKTQPFYTDKLIF. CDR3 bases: TGTGCTCTTGGGAAGGGTAACTTCTATCCCCTATTCAAGACCCAACCCTTTTACACCGATAAACTCATCTTT.

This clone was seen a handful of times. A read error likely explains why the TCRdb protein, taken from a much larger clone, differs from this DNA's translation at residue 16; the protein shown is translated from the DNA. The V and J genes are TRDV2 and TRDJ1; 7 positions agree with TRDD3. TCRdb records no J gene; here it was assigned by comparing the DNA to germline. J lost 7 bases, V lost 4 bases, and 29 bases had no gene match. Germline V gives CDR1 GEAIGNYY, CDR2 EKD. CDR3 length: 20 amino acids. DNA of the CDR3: TGTGCCTGTGAACCTATGGGGATAGAAAGGGTTCCAAGGGTGGCCGTTAAACTCATCTTT. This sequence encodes CACEPMGIERVPRVAVKLIF.

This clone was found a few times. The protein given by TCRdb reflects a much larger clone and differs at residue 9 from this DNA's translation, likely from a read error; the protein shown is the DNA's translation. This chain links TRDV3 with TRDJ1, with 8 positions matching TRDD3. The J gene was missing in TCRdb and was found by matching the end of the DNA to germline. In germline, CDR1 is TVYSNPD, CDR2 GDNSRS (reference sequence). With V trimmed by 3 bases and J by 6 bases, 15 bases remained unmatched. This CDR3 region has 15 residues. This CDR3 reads CAFPYGIRSPHKLIF. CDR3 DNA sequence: TGTGCCTTCCCCTACGGGATACGAAGCCCCCATAAACTCATCTTT.

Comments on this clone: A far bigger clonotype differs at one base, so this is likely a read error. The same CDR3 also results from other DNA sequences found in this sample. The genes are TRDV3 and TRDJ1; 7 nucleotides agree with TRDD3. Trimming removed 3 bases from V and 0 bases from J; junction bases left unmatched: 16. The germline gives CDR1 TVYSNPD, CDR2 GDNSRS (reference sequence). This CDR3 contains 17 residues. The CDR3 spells CALGGVLGNTNTDKLIF. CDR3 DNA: TGTGCCTTGGGGGGAGTACTGGGGAATACCAACACCGATAAACTCATCTTT.

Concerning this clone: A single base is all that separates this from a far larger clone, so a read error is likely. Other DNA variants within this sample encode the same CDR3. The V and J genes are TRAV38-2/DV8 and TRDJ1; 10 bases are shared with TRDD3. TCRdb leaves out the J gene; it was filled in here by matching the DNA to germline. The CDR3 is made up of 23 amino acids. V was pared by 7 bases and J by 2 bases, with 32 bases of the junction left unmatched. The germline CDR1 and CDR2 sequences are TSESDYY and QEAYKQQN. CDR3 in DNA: TGTGCTTATCTGCCCCGAATCGGTGGACCCTTGTACTGGGGGATCCTCAGAACCGATAAACTCATCTTT. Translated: CAYLPRIGGPLYWGILRTDKLIF.